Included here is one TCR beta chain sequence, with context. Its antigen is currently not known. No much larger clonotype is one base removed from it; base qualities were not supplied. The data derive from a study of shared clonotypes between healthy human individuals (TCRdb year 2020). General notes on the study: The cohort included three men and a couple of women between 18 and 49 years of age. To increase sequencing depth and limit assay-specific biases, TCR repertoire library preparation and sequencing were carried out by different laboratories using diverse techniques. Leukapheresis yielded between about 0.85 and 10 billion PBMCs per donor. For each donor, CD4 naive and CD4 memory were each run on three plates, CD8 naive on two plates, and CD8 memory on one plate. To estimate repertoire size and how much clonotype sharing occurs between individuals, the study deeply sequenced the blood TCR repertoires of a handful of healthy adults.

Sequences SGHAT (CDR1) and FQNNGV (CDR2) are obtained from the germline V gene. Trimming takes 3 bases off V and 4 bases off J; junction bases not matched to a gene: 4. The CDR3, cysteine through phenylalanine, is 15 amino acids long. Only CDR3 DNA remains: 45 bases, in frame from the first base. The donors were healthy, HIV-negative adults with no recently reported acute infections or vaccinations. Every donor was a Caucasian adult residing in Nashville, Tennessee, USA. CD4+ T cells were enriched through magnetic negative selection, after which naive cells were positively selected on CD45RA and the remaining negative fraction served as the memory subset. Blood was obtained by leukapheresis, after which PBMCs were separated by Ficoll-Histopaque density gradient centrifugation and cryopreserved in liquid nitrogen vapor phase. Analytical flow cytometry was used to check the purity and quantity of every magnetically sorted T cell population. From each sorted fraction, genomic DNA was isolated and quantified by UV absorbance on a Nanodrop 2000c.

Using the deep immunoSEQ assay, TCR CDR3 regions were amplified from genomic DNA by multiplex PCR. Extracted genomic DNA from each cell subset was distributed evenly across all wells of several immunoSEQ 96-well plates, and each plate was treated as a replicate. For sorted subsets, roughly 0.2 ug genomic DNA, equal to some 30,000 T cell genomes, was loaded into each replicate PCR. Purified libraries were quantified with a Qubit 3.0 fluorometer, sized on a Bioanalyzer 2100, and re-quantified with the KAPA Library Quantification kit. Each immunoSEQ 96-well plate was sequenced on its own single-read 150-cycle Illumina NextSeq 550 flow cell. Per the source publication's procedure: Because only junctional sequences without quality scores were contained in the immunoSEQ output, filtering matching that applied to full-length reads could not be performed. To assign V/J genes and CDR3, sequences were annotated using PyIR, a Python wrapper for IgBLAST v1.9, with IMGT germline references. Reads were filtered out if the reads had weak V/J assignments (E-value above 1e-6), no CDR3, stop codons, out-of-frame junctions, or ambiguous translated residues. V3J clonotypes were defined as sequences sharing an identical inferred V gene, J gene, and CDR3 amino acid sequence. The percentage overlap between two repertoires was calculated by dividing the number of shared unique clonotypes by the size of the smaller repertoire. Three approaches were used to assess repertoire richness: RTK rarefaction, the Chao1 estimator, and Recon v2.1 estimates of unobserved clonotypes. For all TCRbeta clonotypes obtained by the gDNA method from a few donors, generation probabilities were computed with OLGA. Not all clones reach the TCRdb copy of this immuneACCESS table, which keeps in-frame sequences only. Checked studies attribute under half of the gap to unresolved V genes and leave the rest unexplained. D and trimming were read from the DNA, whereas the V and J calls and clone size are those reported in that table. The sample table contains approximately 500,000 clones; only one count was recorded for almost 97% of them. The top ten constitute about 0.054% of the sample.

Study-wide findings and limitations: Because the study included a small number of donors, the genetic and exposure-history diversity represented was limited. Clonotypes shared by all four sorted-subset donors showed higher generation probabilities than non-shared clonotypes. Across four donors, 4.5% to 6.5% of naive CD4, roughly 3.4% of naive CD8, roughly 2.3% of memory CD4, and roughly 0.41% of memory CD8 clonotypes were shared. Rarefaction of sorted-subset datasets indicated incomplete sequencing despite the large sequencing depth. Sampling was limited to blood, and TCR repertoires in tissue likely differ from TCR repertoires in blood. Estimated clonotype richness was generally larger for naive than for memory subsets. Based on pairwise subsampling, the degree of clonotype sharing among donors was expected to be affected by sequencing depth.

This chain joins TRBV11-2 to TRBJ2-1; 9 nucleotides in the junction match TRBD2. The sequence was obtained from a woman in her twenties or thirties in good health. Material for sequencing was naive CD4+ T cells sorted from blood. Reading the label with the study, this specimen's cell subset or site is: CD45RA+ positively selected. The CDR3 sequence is CASSFPTSGYNEQFF. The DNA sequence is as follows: TGTGCCAGCAGCTTCCCAACTAGCGGGTACAATGAGCAGTTCTTC.